The sequence of this TCR beta chain was determined in a study of OX40 agonist ivuxolimab in advanced cancers. At the level of the study: A diagnosis of hepatocellular carcinoma, melanoma, renal cell or head and neck cancer was present in dose-escalation patients. Prior anti-PD-1, anti-PD-L1 or anti-CTLA-4 therapy was allowed; around 43% had some. Three dose-escalation patients had partial responses: one with hepatocellular carcinoma and two with cutaneous melanoma.

This clone was counted once. The repertoire was sequenced with immunoSEQ multiplex PCR; TCRdb's copy has only in-frame clones and lacks some. The sample comprises 40,000 to 45,000 clones, 75% to 90% of which are singletons, and approximately 7.5% rests with the top ten. The germline V gene has CDR1 SGHRS and CDR2 YFSETQ. Trimming took 0 bases from V and 6 from J; bases not matched to a gene: 7. CDR3 length: 16 residues. This receptor was identified in an adult with an advanced solid tumor such as melanoma, head and neck, liver or kidney cancer. The material sequenced was CD4+ or CD8+ T cells sorted from blood, taken in a trial of the OX40 agonist ivuxolimab. The genes are TRBV5-1 and TRBJ2-1, with TRBD2 matching over 9 bases. CDR3 protein: CASSLEGGRAINEQFF. CDR3 nucleotides: TGCGCCAGCAGCTTGGAAGGCGGGAGGGCAATCAATGAGCAGTTCTTC.